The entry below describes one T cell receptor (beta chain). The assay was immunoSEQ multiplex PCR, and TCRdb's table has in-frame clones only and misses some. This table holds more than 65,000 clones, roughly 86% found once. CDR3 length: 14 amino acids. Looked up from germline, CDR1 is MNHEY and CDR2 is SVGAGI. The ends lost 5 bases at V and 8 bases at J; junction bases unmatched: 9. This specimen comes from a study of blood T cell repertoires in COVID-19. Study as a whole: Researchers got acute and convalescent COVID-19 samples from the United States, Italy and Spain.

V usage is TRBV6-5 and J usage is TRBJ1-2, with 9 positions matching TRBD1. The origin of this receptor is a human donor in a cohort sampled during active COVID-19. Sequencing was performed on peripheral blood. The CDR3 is CASSTGQGSVGYTF. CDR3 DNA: TGTGCCAGCAGTACCGGACAGGGGAGTGTAGGCTACACCTTC.